This T cell receptor (beta chain) was sequenced for a study of blood T cell repertoires in COVID-19. Looking at the study overall: PBMCs, B-cell-depleted T cells, or T cells were the source of the cDNA or gDNA that made up the material.

In this sample, this clone turned up once. Original processing notes: From reference gene primer amplification, estimates of nucleated cell counts were derived. Using immunoSEQ multiplex PCR, the repertoire was profiled, and TCRdb retains in-frame clones only, with some absent. The DNA gave D and trimming, while V, J and clone size come from that table. The sample carries around 400,000 clones, 80% to 90% recorded once. CDR1 and CDR2 from the germline V gene are SGDLS and YYNGEE. V was clipped by 4 bases and J by 4 bases; unmatched bases: 5. The CDR3 contains 14 residues. The receptor's source is a man aged 40-49 years with acute or convalescent COVID-19. The chain couples TRBV9 to TRBJ1-2, with 9 bases identical to TRBD1. Sequencing was carried out using peripheral blood. The CDR3 reads CASSTGTGIYGYTF. CDR3 nucleotides: TGTGCCAGCAGCACCGGGACAGGGATCTATGGCTACACCTTC.